The 14 T cell receptor beta chains listed next were all sequenced from one sample in a study of blood T cell repertoires in COVID-19. The repertoire was sequenced with immunoSEQ multiplex PCR; TCRdb's copy has only in-frame clones and lacks some. The top ten clones hold about a fifth of a sample with roughly 190,000 clones, around 90% of them seen once. Material: peripheral blood. The source is a man aged 55 to 69 with active or convalescent COVID-19.

V gene TRBV19 combines with J gene TRBJ1-1; D is possibly TRBD1 (6 bases). Trimming took 7 bases from V and 3 from J, leaving 27 bases between them. The CDR3 consists of 18 residues. Germline assignment: CDR1 LNHDA and CDR2 SQIVND (reference sequence). The CDR3 sequence is CASTTRGGARGRYTEAFF. CDR3 in DNA: TGTGCCAGTACCACCCGCGGGGGCGCAAGAGGGAGGTACACTGAAGCTTTCTTT.

The V gene is TRBV25-1, the J gene TRBJ2-5; 10 bases align to TRBD1. The germline CDR1 and CDR2 sequences are MGHDK and SYGVNS. The CDR3 loop spans 16 amino acids. Germline trimming cut 0 bases from V and 1 base from J; bases unmatched to any gene: 2. Written as DNA, the CDR3 is TGTGCCAGCAGTGAATATTGGACAGGGGGCCAAGAGACCCAGTACTTC. The encoded protein is CASSEYWTGGQETQYF.

This chain uses TRBV5-4 with TRBJ1-6; 11 nucleotides match TRBD1. Per the germline V gene, CDR1 is SGHNT and CDR2 is YYREEE (reference sequence). The CDR3 consists of 15 residues. The V gene end was trimmed by 4 bases and the J gene end by 8 bases; junction bases not matched to a gene: 5. This chain's CDR3 is CASSPPGQGDSPLHF. The CDR3 DNA sequence: TGTGCCAGCAGCCCGCCGGGACAGGGGGATTCACCCCTCCACTTT.

This clone was observed a few times. The chain combines TRBV2 with TRBJ1-1; D possibly corresponds to TRBD1 (5 bases). V gave up 4 bases and J gave up 6 bases, with 12 bases separating them. Per germline, CDR1 SNHLY and CDR2 FYNNEI. CDR3 length: 13 amino acids. CDR3 nucleotide sequence: TGTGCCAGCAGTGTAGGGGCGGTCGCTGAAGCTTTCTTT. It specifies CASSVGAVAEAFF.

This chain links TRBV9 with TRBJ1-6; 8 bases match TRBD1. The trim removed 0 bases at V and 2 bases at J, leaving 1 base unmatched. This CDR3 spans 16 amino acids. The germline CDR1 and CDR2 sequences are SGDLS and YYNGEE. CDR3 DNA sequence: TGTGCCAGCAGCGTAGGACAGGGGACCTATAATTCACCCCTCCACTTT. It specifies CASSVGQGTYNSPLHF.

This clone was recorded once. The chain couples TRBV5-6 to TRBJ2-3; 11 bases are shared with TRBD2. Germline loops: CDR1 SGHDT, CDR2 YYEEEE. This CDR3 has 16 amino acids. V lost 1 base to trimming and J lost 4 bases; unmatched junction nucleotides: 5. The CDR3 here is CASSLWASGGSDTQYF. CDR3 coding DNA: TGTGCCAGCAGCTTGTGGGCTAGCGGGGGGTCAGATACGCAGTATTTT.

The rearrangement joins TRBV29-1 to TRBJ2-3; D possibly corresponds to TRBD1 (6 bases). This CDR3 has 12 residues. Germline loops: CDR1 SQVTM, CDR2 ANQGSEA. V was cut by 3 bases and J by 4 bases, with 8 bases left in between. Written as DNA, the CDR3 is TGCAGCGTTGACGAGGGGGCAGATACGCAGTATTTT. Protein sequence: CSVDEGADTQYF.

The rearrangement uses TRBV10-3 and TRBJ2-5, with a possible D match to TRBD1 (7 bases). With 0 bases removed from V and 3 bases from J, the gap between germline ends came to 20 bases. The germline CDR1 and CDR2 sequences are ENHRY and SYGVKD. This CDR3 is 18 amino acids long. In DNA, the CDR3 is TGTGCCATCAGTGAGTCAGGTAGCGCAGGGGGAGGTGAAGAGACCCAGTACTTC. Its protein is CAISESGSAGGGEETQYF.

This clone was counted a single time. This chain connects TRBV5-1 to TRBJ2-5; 7 bases line up with TRBD1. Trimming took 4 bases from V and 7 from J; bases not matched to a gene: 7. Germline V gene lookup returns CDR1 SGHRS and CDR2 YFSETQ. The CDR3 has 13 residues. The CDR3 DNA is TGCGCCAGCAGCCCGACAGGGCGATGGACCCAGTACTTC. Residues: CASSPTGRWTQYF.

The CDR3 spells CASSYSPTGSRNEQFF. In nucleotides, the CDR3 is TGTGCCAGCAGCTACTCCCCGACAGGGTCGCGGAATGAGCAGTTCTTC. V usage is TRBV11-2 and J usage is TRBJ2-1; 7 bases line up with TRBD1. J was trimmed by 7 bases and V by 4 bases; bases with no gene match: 13. The CDR3 contains 16 residues. The germline V gene has CDR1 SGHAT and CDR2 FQNNGV.

The chain employs TRBV28 and TRBJ2-5, with D possibly matching TRBD1 (6 bases). CDR1 is MDHEN and CDR2 is SYDVKM in the germline V gene. With 7 bases removed from V and 7 bases from J, the gap between germline ends came to 16 bases. CDR3 length: 13 amino acids. The CDR3 region is CASTRGPRGTQYF. The CDR3 nucleotides read TGTGCCAGCACCAGGGGACCCCGCGGGACCCAGTACTTC.

This clone was counted a single time. The chain carries TRBV9 and TRBJ1-4, with 7 bases identical to TRBD1. V gave up 9 bases and J gave up 2 bases; unmatched junction bases: 31. CDR1 and CDR2 from the germline V gene are SGDLS and YYNGEE. The CDR3 contains 22 residues. CDR3 region: CATGEDRPWRLLHAETNEKLFF. In nucleotides, the CDR3 is TGTGCCACCGGAGAGGACAGGCCCTGGAGACTACTTCACGCGGAGACTAATGAAAAACTGTTTTTT. The entire variable domain, with the rest obtained from reference TRBV9 and TRBJ1-4, is as follows: DSGVTQTPKHLITATGQRVTLRCSPRSGDLSVYWYQQSLDQGLQFLIQYYNGEERAKGNILERFSAQQFPDLHSELNLSSLELGDSALYFCATGEDRPWRLLHAETNEKLFFGSGTQLSVL.

The chain links TRBV7-2 to TRBJ1-2, with 7 bases identical to TRBD1. CDR1 and CDR2 (germline): SGHTA, FQGNSA. The CDR3 sequence is 15 residues long. J was trimmed by 6 bases and V by 7 bases; bases with no gene match: 14. CDR3 nucleotide sequence: TGTGCCAGCAACCCTCAGACAGGGAGGTTCGATGGCTACACCTTC. Translated: CASNPQTGRFDGYTF.

V usage is TRBV6-6 and J usage is TRBJ2-7, with 9 nucleotides matching TRBD2. The V segment lost 6 bases and the J segment 4 bases; nucleotides outside the gene matches: 4. CDR1 and CDR2 (germline): MNHNY, SVGAGI (reference sequence). The CDR3 contains 13 residues. DNA of the CDR3: TGTGCCAGCAGCGGAGCGGGGGGATACGAGCAGTACTTC. It is translated as CASSGAGGYEQYF.